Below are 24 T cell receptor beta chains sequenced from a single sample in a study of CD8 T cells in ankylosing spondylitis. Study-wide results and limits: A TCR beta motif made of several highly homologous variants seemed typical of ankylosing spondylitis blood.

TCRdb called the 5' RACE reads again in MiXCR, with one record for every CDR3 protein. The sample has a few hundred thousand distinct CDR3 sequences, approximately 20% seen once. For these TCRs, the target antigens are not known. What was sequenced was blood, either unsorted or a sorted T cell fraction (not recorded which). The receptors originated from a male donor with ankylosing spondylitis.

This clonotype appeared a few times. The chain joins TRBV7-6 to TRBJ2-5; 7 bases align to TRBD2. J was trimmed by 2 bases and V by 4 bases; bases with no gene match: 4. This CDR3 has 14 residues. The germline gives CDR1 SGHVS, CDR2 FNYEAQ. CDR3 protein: CASSSLAAQETQYF. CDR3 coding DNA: TGTGCCAGCAGCTCCCTAGCGGCTCAAGAGACCCAGTACTTC. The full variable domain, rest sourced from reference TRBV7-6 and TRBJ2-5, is GAGVSQSPRYKVTKRGQDVALRCDPISGHVSLYWYRQALGQGPEFLTYFNYEAQQDKSGLPNDRFSAERPEGSISTLTIQRTEQRDSAMYRCASSSLAAQETQYFGPGTRLLVL.

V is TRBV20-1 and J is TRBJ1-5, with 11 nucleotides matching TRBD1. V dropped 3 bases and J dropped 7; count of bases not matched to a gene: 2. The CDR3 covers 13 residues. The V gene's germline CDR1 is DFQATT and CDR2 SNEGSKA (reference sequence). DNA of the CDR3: TGCAGTGCTAGGGGACAGGGGGGGCAGCCCCAGCATTTT. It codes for CSARGQGGQPQHF.

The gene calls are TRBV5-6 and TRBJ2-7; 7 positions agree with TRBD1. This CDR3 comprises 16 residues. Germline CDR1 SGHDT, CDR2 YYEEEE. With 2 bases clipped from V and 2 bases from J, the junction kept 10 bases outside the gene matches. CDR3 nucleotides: TGTGCCAGCAGCTTTCGACAGGGCTTAGGACCCTACGAGCAGTACTTC. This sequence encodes CASSFRQGLGPYEQYF. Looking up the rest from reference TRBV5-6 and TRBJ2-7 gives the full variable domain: DAGVTQSPTHLIKTRGQQVTLRCSPKSGHDTVSWYQQALGQGPQFIFQYYEEEERQRGNFPDRFSGHQFPNYSSELNVNALLLGDSALYLCASSFRQGLGPYEQYFGPGTRLTVT.

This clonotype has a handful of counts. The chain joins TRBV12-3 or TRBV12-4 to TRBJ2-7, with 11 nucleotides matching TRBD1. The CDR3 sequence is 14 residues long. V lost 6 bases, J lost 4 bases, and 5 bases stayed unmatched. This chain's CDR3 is CASREGTGGYEQYF. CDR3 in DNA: TGTGCCAGCAGAGAAGGGACAGGGGGGTACGAGCAGTACTTC.

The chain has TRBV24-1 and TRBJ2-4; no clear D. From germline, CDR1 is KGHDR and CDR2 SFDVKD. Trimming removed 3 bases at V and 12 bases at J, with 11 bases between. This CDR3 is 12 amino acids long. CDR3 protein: CATSDPQRNQYF. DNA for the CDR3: TGTGCCACCAGTGATCCGCAGAGGAATCAGTACTTC.

CDR3 sequence (DNA): TGTGCCAGCGCCGGACTAGCGGGAGGCACAGATACGCAGTATTTT. Translating gives CASAGLAGGTDTQYF. The J gene is TRBJ2-3, the V gene TRBV18; TRBD2 matches at 13 bases. This CDR3 has 15 residues. Germline V gene data show CDR1 as KGHSH and CDR2 as LQKENI. J gave up 1 base and V 8 bases, and 3 bases lay outside the gene matches.

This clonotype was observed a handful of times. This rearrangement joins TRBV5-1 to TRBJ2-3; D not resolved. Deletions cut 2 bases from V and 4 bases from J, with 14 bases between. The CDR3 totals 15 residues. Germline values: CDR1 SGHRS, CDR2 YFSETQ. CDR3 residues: CASSLRTSQADTQYF. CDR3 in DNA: TGCGCCAGCAGCTTAAGAACTTCCCAGGCAGATACGCAGTATTTT.

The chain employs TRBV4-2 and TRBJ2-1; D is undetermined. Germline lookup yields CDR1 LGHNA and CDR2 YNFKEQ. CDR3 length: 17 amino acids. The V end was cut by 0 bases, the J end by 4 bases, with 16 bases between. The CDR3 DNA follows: TGTGCCAGCAGCCAAGACGGTCTGGACCGAGTTTACAATGAGCAGTTCTTC. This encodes CASSQDGLDRVYNEQFF.

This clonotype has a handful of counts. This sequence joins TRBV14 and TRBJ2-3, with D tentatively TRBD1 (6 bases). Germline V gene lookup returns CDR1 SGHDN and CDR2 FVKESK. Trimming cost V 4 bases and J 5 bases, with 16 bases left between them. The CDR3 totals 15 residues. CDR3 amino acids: CASSRQAVQGDTQYF. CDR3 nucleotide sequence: TGTGCCAGCAGCCGGCAGGCGGTACAGGGAGATACGCAGTATTTT.

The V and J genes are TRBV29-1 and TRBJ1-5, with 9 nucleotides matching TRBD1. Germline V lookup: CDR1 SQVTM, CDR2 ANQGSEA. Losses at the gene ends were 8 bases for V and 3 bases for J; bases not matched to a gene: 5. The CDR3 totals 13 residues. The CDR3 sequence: CSTGTGNNQPQHF. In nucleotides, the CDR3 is TGCAGCACCGGGACAGGGAACAATCAGCCCCAGCATTTT. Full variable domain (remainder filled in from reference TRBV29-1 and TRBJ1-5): SAVISQKPSRDICQRGTSLTIQCQVDSQVTMMFWYRQQPGQSLTLIATANQGSEATYESGFVIDKFPISRPNLTFSTLTVSNMSPEDSSIYLCSTGTGNNQPQHFGDGTRLSIL.

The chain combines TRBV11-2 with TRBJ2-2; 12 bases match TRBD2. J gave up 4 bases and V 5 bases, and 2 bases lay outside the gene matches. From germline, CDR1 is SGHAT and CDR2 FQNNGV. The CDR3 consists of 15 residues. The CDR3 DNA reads TGTGCCAGCAGCCAGGGACTAGCGGGCACCGGGGAGCTGTTTTTT. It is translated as CASSQGLAGTGELFF.

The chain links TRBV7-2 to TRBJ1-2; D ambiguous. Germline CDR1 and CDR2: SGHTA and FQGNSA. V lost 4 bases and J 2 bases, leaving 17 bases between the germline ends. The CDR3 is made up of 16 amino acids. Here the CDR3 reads CASSSWRANLNYGYTF. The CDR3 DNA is TGTGCCAGCAGCTCCTGGCGGGCAAACTTAAACTATGGCTACACCTTC.

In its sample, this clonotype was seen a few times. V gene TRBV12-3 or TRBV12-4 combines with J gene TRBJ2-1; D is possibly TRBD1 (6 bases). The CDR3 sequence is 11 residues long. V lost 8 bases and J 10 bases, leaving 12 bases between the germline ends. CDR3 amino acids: CASGGTIEQFF. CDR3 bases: TGTGCCAGCGGGGGCACTATAGAGCAGTTCTTC.

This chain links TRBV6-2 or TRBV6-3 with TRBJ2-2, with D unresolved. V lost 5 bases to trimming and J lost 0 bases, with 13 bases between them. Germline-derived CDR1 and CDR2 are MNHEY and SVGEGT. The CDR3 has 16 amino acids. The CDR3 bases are TGTGCCAGCAGTAAGAACAGACAAACGAACACCGGGGAGCTGTTTTTT. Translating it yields CASSKNRQTNTGELFF.

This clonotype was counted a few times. The DNA for the CDR3 is TGCAGTGCTAGAGATCGACATAGGGAGGGATTCGAGACCCAGTACTTC. This codes for CSARDRHREGFETQYF. The chain links TRBV20-1 to TRBJ2-5; TRBD2 matches at 7 bases. Germline V lookup: CDR1 DFQATT, CDR2 SNEGSKA (reference sequence). The CDR3 is 16 residues long. With V trimmed by 0 bases and J by 5 bases, 12 bases remained unmatched.

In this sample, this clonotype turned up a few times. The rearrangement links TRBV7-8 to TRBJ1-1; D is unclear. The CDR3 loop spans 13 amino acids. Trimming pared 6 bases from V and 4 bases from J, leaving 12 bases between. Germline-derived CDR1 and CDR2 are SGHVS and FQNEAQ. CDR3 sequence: CASSPNPGTEAFF. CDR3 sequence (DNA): TGTGCCAGCAGTCCTAATCCTGGCACTGAAGCTTTCTTT.

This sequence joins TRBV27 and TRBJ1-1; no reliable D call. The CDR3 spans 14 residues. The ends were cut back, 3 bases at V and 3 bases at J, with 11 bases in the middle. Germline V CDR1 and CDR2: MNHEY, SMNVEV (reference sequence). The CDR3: CASSFWGGDTEAFF. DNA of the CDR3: TGTGCCAGCAGTTTTTGGGGTGGCGACACTGAAGCTTTCTTT.

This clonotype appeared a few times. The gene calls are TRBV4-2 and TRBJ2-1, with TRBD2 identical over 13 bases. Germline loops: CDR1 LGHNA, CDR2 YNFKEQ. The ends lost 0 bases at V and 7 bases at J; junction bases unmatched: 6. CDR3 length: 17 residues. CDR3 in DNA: TGTGCCAGCAGCCAAGATTTCCGGACTAGCGGGAGTAATGAGCAGTTCTTC. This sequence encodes CASSQDFRTSGSNEQFF.

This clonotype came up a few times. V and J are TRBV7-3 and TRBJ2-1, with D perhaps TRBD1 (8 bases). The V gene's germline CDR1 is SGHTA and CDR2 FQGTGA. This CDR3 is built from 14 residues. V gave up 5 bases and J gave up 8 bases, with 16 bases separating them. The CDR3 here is CASSPRTGRDEQFF. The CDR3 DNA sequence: TGTGCCAGCAGCCCTCGGACAGGGAGGGATGAGCAGTTCTTC. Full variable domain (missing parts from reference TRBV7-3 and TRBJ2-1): GAGVSQTPSNKVTEKGKYVELRCDPISGHTALYWYRQSLGQGPEFLIYFQGTGAADDSGLPNDRFFAVRPEGSVSTLKIQRTERGDSAVYLCASSPRTGRDEQFFGPGTRLTVL.

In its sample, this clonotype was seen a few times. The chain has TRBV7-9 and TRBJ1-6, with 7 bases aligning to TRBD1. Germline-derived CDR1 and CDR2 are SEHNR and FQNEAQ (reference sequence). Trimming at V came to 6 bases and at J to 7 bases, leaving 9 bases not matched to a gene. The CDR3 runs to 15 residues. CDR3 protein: CASRPSTGRNSPLHF. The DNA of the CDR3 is TGTGCCAGCAGACCCTCGACAGGGAGGAATTCACCCCTCCACTTT.

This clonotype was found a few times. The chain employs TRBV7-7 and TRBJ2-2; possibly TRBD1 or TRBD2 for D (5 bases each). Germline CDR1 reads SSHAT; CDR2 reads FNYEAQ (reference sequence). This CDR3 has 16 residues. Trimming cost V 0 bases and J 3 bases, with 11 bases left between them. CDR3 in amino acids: CASSLAGRADTGELFF. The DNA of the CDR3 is TGTGCCAGCAGCTTAGCGGGGCGGGCCGACACCGGGGAGCTGTTTTTT.

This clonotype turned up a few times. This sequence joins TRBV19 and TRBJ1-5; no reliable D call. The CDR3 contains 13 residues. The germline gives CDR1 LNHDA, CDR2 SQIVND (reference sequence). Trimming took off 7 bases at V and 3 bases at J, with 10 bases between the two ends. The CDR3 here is CASTGRYNQPQHF. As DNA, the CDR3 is TGTGCCAGTACCGGCAGGTACAATCAGCCCCAGCATTTT.

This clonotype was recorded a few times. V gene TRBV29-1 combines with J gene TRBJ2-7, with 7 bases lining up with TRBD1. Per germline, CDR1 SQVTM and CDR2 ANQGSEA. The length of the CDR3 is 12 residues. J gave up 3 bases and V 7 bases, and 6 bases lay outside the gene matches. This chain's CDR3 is CSAVGQVYEQYF. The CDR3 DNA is TGCAGCGCCGTCGGACAGGTCTACGAGCAGTACTTC.

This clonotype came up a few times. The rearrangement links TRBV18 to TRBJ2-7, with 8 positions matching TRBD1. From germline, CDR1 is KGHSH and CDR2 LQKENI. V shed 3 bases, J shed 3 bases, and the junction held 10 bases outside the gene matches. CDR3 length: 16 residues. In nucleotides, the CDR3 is TGTGCCAGCTCACCTCTTACAGGGGGAACTCGCTACGAGCAGTACTTC. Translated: CASSPLTGGTRYEQYF.